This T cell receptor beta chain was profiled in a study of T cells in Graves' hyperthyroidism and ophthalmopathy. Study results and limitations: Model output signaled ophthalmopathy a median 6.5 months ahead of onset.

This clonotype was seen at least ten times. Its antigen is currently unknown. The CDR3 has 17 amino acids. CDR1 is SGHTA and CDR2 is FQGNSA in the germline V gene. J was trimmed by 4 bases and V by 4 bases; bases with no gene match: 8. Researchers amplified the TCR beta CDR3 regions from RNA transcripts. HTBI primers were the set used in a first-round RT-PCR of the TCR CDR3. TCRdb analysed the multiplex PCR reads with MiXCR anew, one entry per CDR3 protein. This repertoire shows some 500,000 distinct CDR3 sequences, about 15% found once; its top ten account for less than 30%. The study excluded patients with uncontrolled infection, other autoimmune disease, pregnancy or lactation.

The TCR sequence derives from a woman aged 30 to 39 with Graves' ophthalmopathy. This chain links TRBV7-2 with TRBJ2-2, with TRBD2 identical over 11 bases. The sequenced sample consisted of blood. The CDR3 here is CASSWELAGGLTGELFF. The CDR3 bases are TGTGCCAGCAGCTGGGAGCTAGCGGGAGGCCTCACCGGGGAGCTGTTTTTT.